This T cell receptor (beta chain) was found in a study of blood T cell repertoires in COVID-19. Germline CDR1 reads MNHNY; CDR2 reads SVGAGI (reference sequence). V was pared by 6 bases and J by 4 bases, with 12 bases between. CDR3 size: 14 residues. Clones were read by immunoSEQ multiplex PCR, and TCRdb kept only the in-frame ones, dropping some. Of 40,000 to 55,000 clones listed, more than 70% are singletons. The V and J genes are TRBV6-6 and TRBJ1-4; D might be TRBD1 (6 bases). This clonotype was sampled from a woman older than 75 with acute or convalescent COVID-19. The sequencing sample was made of peripheral blood. CDR3 sequence reads: CASRKDSRNEKLFF. DNA for the CDR3: TGTGCCAGCAGAAAGGACAGCCGTAATGAAAAACTGTTTTTT.